The 6 T cell receptor beta chains below were found in one sample sequenced in a study of shared clonotypes between healthy human individuals (dated by TCRdb to 2020 to 2021). Receptor amplification or capture employed the immunoSEQ multiplex PCR assay. TCRdb provides this immuneACCESS table in a form limited to in-frame rearrangements. Some clones are lacking; in checked studies, under half of them reflect an unresolved V gene, and why the rest are absent is not known. The sample table contains 2 million to 2.5 million clones; only one count was recorded for around 95% of them. The top ten clonotypes cover roughly 0.13% of the sample. Specimen: naive CD4+ T cells sorted from blood. This specimen's cell subset or site label, interpreted: CD45RA+ positively selected. The origin of the receptors is a man aged 18 to 30 in good health.

The chain links TRBV6-1 to TRBJ1-5; 7 nucleotides agree with TRBD1. This CDR3 spans 16 amino acids. The germline gives CDR1 MNHNS, CDR2 SASEGT. After removal of 2 bases from V and 6 bases from J, the junction contained 10 bases not matched to a gene. CDR3 region: CASSEYGGGVGQPQHF. CDR3 DNA: TGTGCCAGCAGTGAATACGGAGGGGGCGTTGGTCAGCCCCAGCATTTT.

The rearrangement links TRBV27 to TRBJ2-5; D perhaps matches TRBD2 (6 bases). There are 16 residues in the CDR3. V lost 2 bases, J lost 3 bases, and 16 bases lay in between. Germline CDR1 and CDR2: MNHEY and SMNVEV (reference sequence). This CDR3 is CASSLKVRGEEETQYF. The CDR3 nucleotides read TGTGCCAGCAGTTTAAAGGTGCGGGGAGAGGAAGAGACCCAGTACTTC.

In nucleotides, the CDR3 is TGTGCCAGCAGCCCACAGGGCTTCGGCGAGCAGTACTTC. Its translation is CASSPQGFGEQYF. This chain connects TRBV7-9 to TRBJ2-7, with D possibly TRBD1 on 6 matching bases. The V gene lost 5 bases and the J gene lost 6 bases, with 14 bases spanning the gap. The germline gives CDR1 SEHNR, CDR2 FQNEAQ (reference sequence). The CDR3 runs to 13 residues.

This chain connects TRBV27 to TRBJ1-5; D is ambiguous. From germline, CDR1 is MNHEY and CDR2 SMNVEV (reference sequence). CDR3 length: 10 residues. V gave up 9 bases and J gave up 11 bases, with 11 bases separating them. The CDR3 DNA follows: TGTGCCAGGCGCGAACGAACCCAGCATTTT. This encodes CARRERTQHF.

This clone was counted only a few times. The sample contains more than one DNA sequence encoding this CDR3. The chain recombines TRBV5-1 with TRBJ2-5; D is undetermined. V was trimmed by 2 bases and J by 0 bases, leaving 5 bases between them. There are 13 residues in the CDR3. The germline V gene has CDR1 SGHRS and CDR2 YFSETQ. The CDR3: CASSLLYQETQYF. Written as DNA, the CDR3 is TGCGCCAGCAGCTTATTGTACCAAGAGACCCAGTACTTC.

The gene calls are TRBV30 and TRBJ2-7; D might be TRBD2 (6 bases). The CDR3 length is 15 residues. Trimming left V 0 bases short and J 7 bases short, with 19 bases between. Germline V gene data show CDR1 as GTSNPN and CDR2 as SVGIG (reference sequence). CDR3 DNA sequence: TGTGCCTGGAGTGTTTCTTCTGGGCTAGCGAGGGAGCAGTACTTC. Its protein is CAWSVSSGLAREQYF. Supplemented by reference TRBV30 and TRBJ2-7, the full variable domain reads SQTIHQWPATLVQPVGSPLSLECTVEGTSNPNLYWYRQAAGRGLQLLFYSVGIGQISSEVPQNLSASRPQDRQFILSSKKLLLSDSGFYLCAWSVSSGLAREQYFGPGTRLTVT.